This TCR beta chain was obtained from a study of blood T cell repertoires in COVID-19. Germline V gene lookup returns CDR1 SQVTM and CDR2 ANQGSEA. This CDR3 is 12 amino acids long. Trimming left V 2 bases short and J 10 bases short, with 12 bases between. Clones were read by immunoSEQ multiplex PCR, and TCRdb kept only the in-frame ones, dropping some. The sample yields 150,000 to 200,000 clones, roughly 89% seen once. The sequence derives from a woman aged 18-29 years who had recovered from COVID-19. The sequenced sample was peripheral blood. The V and J genes are TRBV29-1 and TRBJ2-1; D remains unclear. Written as DNA, the CDR3 is TGCAGCGTTGAATTTGGCGTCGGGGAGCAGTTCTTC. As protein: CSVEFGVGEQFF.